The 32 T cell receptor beta chains listed next were all sequenced from one sample in a study of identical twins. TCRdb re-called the 5' RACE reads through MiXCR, storing one row per CDR3 protein. The sample has some 730,000 distinct CDR3 sequences; 15% to 20% are singletons. These same data were also listed under a study on T cells expressing NK-cell markers.

The material sequenced was PBMCs. These receptors were taken from a woman aged 18-29 years in good health.

This clonotype came up a few times. The chain links TRBV6-1 to TRBJ2-7; no reliable D call. The CDR3 runs to 13 residues. V lost 6 bases, J lost 1 base, and 10 bases lay in between. Germline V gene lookup returns CDR1 MNHNS and CDR2 SASEGT. The CDR3, as DNA: TGTGCCAGCAGGGGTTTTGGTTCCTACGAGCAGTACTTC. This codes for CASRGFGSYEQYF.

This clonotype has just a few counts. J is TRBJ2-7 and V is TRBV5-1; 10 positions agree with TRBD2. The ends lost 3 bases at V and 0 bases at J; junction bases unmatched: 3. The germline V gene has CDR1 SGHRS and CDR2 YFSETQ. CDR3 length: 15 residues. Here the CDR3 reads CASSSGTSVSYEQYF. CDR3 DNA: TGCGCCAGCAGCTCGGGGACTAGCGTCTCCTACGAGCAGTACTTC. Full variable domain (remainder filled in from reference TRBV5-1 and TRBJ2-7): KAGVTQTPRYLIKTRGQQVTLSCSPISGHRSVSWYQQTPGQGLQFLFEYFSETQRNKGNFPGRFSGRQFSNSRSEMNVSTLELGDSALYLCASSSGTSVSYEQYFGPGTRLTVT.

The chain combines TRBV5-4 with TRBJ2-7; 13 bases map to TRBD2. Germline V gene sequence: CDR1 SGHNT, CDR2 YYREEE (reference sequence). This CDR3 has 16 amino acids. J was trimmed by 3 bases and V by 5 bases; bases with no gene match: 8. The CDR3 region is CASRQAGTSGVYEQYF. In DNA form, the CDR3 reads TGTGCCAGCAGGCAGGCCGGGACTAGCGGGGTCTACGAGCAGTACTTC.

This clonotype came up a few times. The rearrangement joins TRBV5-5 to TRBJ1-1, with D unresolved. This CDR3 region has 13 residues. Looked up from germline, CDR1 is SGHKS and CDR2 is YYEKEE (reference sequence). Trimming took 3 bases from V and 4 from J, leaving 10 bases between them. In DNA form, the CDR3 reads TGTGCCAGCAGCTACGGAAAGGTCACTGAAGCTTTCTTT. Protein product: CASSYGKVTEAFF.

In this sample, this clonotype turned up a few times. The rearrangement joins TRBV27 to TRBJ2-3; maybe TRBD2 (6 bases). This CDR3 region has 15 residues. The germline V gene encodes CDR1 MNHEY and CDR2 SMNVEV (reference sequence). V was pared by 5 bases and J by 0 bases, with 12 bases between. The CDR3 region is CASSPRRGSTDTQYF. CDR3 DNA: TGTGCCAGCAGTCCCAGGAGGGGAAGCACAGATACGCAGTATTTT.

J is TRBJ2-1 and V is TRBV4-3, with D uncertain. Trimming took off 0 bases at V and 5 bases at J, with 11 bases between the two ends. This CDR3 region has 15 residues. From germline, CDR1 is LGHNA and CDR2 YSLEER. CDR3 loop: CASSQDLDLHNEQFF. The CDR3, as DNA: TGCGCCAGCAGCCAAGATCTTGACTTACACAATGAGCAGTTCTTC.

V and J are TRBV7-9 and TRBJ2-7; D is unresolved. Germline V gene lookup returns CDR1 SEHNR and CDR2 FQNEAQ (reference sequence). V lost 3 bases and J 3 bases, leaving 9 bases between the germline ends. The CDR3 totals 13 residues. CDR3 nucleotide sequence: TGTGCCAGCAGCTTCGCCAAGTTCTACGAGCAGTACTTC. Protein: CASSFAKFYEQYF.

The sample holds a few counts of this clonotype. J is TRBJ1-2 and V is TRBV20-1; 7 bases line up with TRBD1. The germline CDR1 and CDR2 sequences are DFQATT and SNEGSKA (reference sequence). V dropped 6 bases and J dropped 0; count of bases not matched to a gene: 13. The CDR3 totals 16 residues. The CDR3 spells CSALTRQGGTNYGYTF. CDR3 sequence (DNA): TGCAGTGCCTTAACTAGACAGGGAGGAACTAACTATGGCTACACCTTC.

This clonotype has more than one count but fewer than ten. This rearrangement joins TRBV20-1 to TRBJ2-7; 12 bases match TRBD2. Germline CDR1 DFQATT, CDR2 SNEGSKA (reference sequence). V lost 2 bases to trimming and J lost 1 base; unmatched junction nucleotides: 3. There are 15 residues in the CDR3. As DNA, the CDR3 is TGCAGTGCTAGATCCGGGACTAGCGGGTCCTACGAGCAGTACTTC. Translation gives CSARSGTSGSYEQYF.

Only a few counts were recorded for this clonotype. CDR3 nucleotide sequence: TGCAGTGCTCCGAGGGGACTAGAGGCGCAGTATTTT. Translated, it gives CSAPRGLEAQYF. The chain recombines TRBV20-1 with TRBJ2-3; 8 positions agree with TRBD2. Germline V gene data show CDR1 as DFQATT and CDR2 as SNEGSKA (reference sequence). CDR3 length equals 12 residues. Trimming took 5 bases from V and 10 from J; bases not matched to a gene: 8.

This clonotype was seen more than once but under ten times. The rearrangement links TRBV20-1 to TRBJ2-7, with TRBD2 identical over 10 bases. This CDR3 region has 16 residues. Germline CDR1 is DFQATT and CDR2 is SNEGSKA (reference sequence). The J segment lost 5 bases and the V segment lost 3 bases, leaving 13 bases of the junction unmatched. In DNA form, the CDR3 reads TGCAGTGCTAGTAGCCTCACGGGACTAGCGTTACACGAGCAGTACTTC. It specifies CSASSLTGLALHEQYF.

This sequence joins TRBV6-1 and TRBJ2-7; 9 positions agree with TRBD1. With 4 bases clipped from V and 5 bases from J, the junction kept 6 bases outside the gene matches. From germline, CDR1 is MNHNS and CDR2 SASEGT. The CDR3 consists of 14 residues. The DNA for the CDR3 is TGTGCCAGCAGTGGCCGGGACAGGGACCACGAGCAGTACTTC. Translating it yields CASSGRDRDHEQYF.

In this sample, this clonotype turned up many times. V and J are TRBV10-1 and TRBJ2-1; 8 bases are shared with TRBD1. Germline V gene sequence: CDR1 WNHNN, CDR2 SYGVQD (reference sequence). CDR3 length: 15 residues. Trimming at V came to 3 bases and at J to 6 bases, leaving 7 bases not matched to a gene. The CDR3 DNA reads TGCGCCAGCAGTGACGGCAGGGGGCTGGGCAATGAGCAGTTCTTC. Encoded protein: CASSDGRGLGNEQFF.

This chain connects TRBV7-9 to TRBJ2-1; D remains unclear. From germline, CDR1 is SEHNR and CDR2 FQNEAQ (reference sequence). This CDR3 has 13 residues. The V end was cut by 5 bases, the J end by 8 bases, with 13 bases between. Here the CDR3 DNA reads TGTGCCAGCAGCCCTGTTAGTCGGGATGAGCAGTTCTTC. Encoded protein: CASSPVSRDEQFF.

This clonotype was recorded a few times. The chain joins TRBV5-6 to TRBJ2-5; 7 bases line up with TRBD2. J lost 5 bases, V lost 6 bases, and 13 bases had no gene match. CDR1 SGHDT and CDR2 YYEEEE come from the germline V gene. The CDR3 is 15 residues long. CDR3 sequence reads: CASTPGSGGSETQYF. The CDR3 nucleotides are TGTGCCAGCACGCCGGGTTCGGGGGGTTCCGAGACCCAGTACTTC.

This clonotype was seen once. The chain links TRBV7-2 to TRBJ2-3, with D possibly being TRBD1 or TRBD2 (5 bases each). The germline V and J ends were trimmed by 5 bases and 7 bases, with 10 bases remaining between them. This CDR3 has 12 amino acids. Per germline, CDR1 SGHTA and CDR2 FQGNSA. The CDR3 loop reads CASSRDLYTQYF. In DNA form, the CDR3 reads TGTGCCAGCAGCCGGGACCTTTATACGCAGTATTTT.

The rearrangement links TRBV7-8 to TRBJ2-1; no reliable D call. CDR3 length: 17 amino acids. Trimming left V 3 bases short and J 7 bases short, with 22 bases between. Per germline, CDR1 SGHVS and CDR2 FQNEAQ. The CDR3 spells CASSLSSPTSTLNEQFF. The CDR3 DNA reads TGTGCCAGCAGCTTGTCATCGCCAACGTCGACCCTGAATGAGCAGTTCTTC.

This clonotype was recorded only once. V usage is TRBV20-1 and J usage is TRBJ2-1; no clear D gene. Germline V gene data show CDR1 as DFQATT and CDR2 as SNEGSKA (reference sequence). Trimming took 3 bases from V and 3 from J, leaving 9 bases between them. The CDR3 consists of 13 residues. CDR3 nucleotides: TGCAGTGCTAGTTTCGGTCTCTACAATGAGCAGTTCTTC. Translating gives CSASFGLYNEQFF.

The genes are TRBV15 and TRBJ2-1; 11 nucleotides agree with TRBD2. V shed 5 bases and J 8 bases; nucleotides not matched to a gene: 14. CDR3 length: 17 residues. Per the germline V gene, CDR1 is LNHNV and CDR2 is YYDKDF (reference sequence). CDR3 loop: CATSPRLAGTSGDEQFF. The CDR3 DNA follows: TGTGCCACCAGCCCACGACTAGCGGGGACCTCTGGGGATGAGCAGTTCTTC. The full variable domain, with the rest looked up from reference TRBV15 and TRBJ2-1, is DAMVIQNPRYQVTQFGKPVTLSCSQTLNHNVMYWYQQKSSQAPKLLFHYYDKDFNNEADTPDNFQSRRPNTSFCFLDIRSPGLGDTAMYLCATSPRLAGTSGDEQFFGPGTRLTVL.

The sample holds a few counts of this clonotype. The rearrangement links TRBV7-2 to TRBJ2-3, with 7 bases aligning to TRBD2. Germline V gene data show CDR1 as SGHTA and CDR2 as FQGNSA. The CDR3 has 15 residues. The junction had 7 bases not matched to a gene; V was cut back by 5 bases and J by 2 bases. CDR3 loop: CASSPRTRPTDTQYF. In DNA, the CDR3 is TGTGCCAGCAGCCCGAGGACTAGGCCCACAGATACGCAGTATTTT.

The genes are TRBV14 and TRBJ2-1, with 8 nucleotides matching TRBD1. The ends lost 1 base at V and 14 bases at J; junction bases unmatched: 4. The CDR3 length is 12 residues. Germline assignment: CDR1 SGHDN and CDR2 FVKESK. CDR3 sequence: CASSQVRGREFF. In DNA, the CDR3 is TGTGCCAGCAGCCAAGTCAGGGGGCGTGAGTTCTTC.

This clonotype came up a few times. The chain combines TRBV12-3 or TRBV12-4 with TRBJ1-1, with D hard to call. CDR3 size: 13 residues. Trimming removed 7 bases at V and 1 base at J, with 10 bases between. The CDR3: CASIRWKNTEAFF. CDR3 nucleotides: TGTGCCAGCATCCGTTGGAAGAACACTGAAGCTTTCTTT.

This clonotype showed up just a few times. The rearrangement joins TRBV5-6 to TRBJ2-7; unclear D gene. CDR1 is SGHDT and CDR2 is YYEEEE in the germline V gene. The CDR3 is made up of 15 amino acids. Trimming removed 0 bases at V and 2 bases at J, with 12 bases between. The CDR3 here is CASSLGPTITYEQYF. For the CDR3, the DNA is TGTGCCAGCAGCTTGGGACCGACCATAACCTACGAGCAGTACTTC.

This clonotype was counted between two and nine times. V usage is TRBV9 and J usage is TRBJ2-1; 10 bases are shared with TRBD2. Germline values: CDR1 SGDLS, CDR2 YYNGEE. The CDR3 is 15 residues long. Trimming took 7 bases from V and 5 from J; bases not matched to a gene: 9. CDR3 nucleotide sequence: TGTGCCAGCTTCCGTAGCGGGGGGAGAGACAATGAGCAGTTCTTC. As protein: CASFRSGGRDNEQFF.

The chain is built from TRBV6-2 or TRBV6-3 and TRBJ2-1; possibly TRBD2 for D (7 bases). This CDR3 has 16 amino acids. Trimming took off 3 bases at V and 6 bases at J, with 18 bases between the two ends. Germline CDR1 is MNHEY and CDR2 is SVGEGT. CDR3 bases: TGTGCCAGCAGTTATGTTAGGGGGGGCACTGTCAATGAGCAGTTCTTC. Its protein product is CASSYVRGGTVNEQFF.

The chain couples TRBV12-3 or TRBV12-4 to TRBJ2-1, with TRBD2 identical over 7 bases. Trimming removed 6 bases from V and 4 bases from J; junction bases left unmatched: 12. The CDR3 covers 16 residues. In DNA form, the CDR3 reads TGTGCCAGCAGAACTCGCGCGGGGGATAGATACAATGAGCAGTTCTTC. Protein: CASRTRAGDRYNEQFF.

Only a few counts were recorded for this clonotype. V is TRBV20-1 and J is TRBJ2-3; 10 bases fit TRBD2. Germline CDR1 is DFQATT and CDR2 is SNEGSKA (reference sequence). There are 14 residues in the CDR3. V lost 6 bases, J lost 5 bases, and 8 bases stayed unmatched. Written as DNA, the CDR3 is TGCAGTGCCCCGTTGGCTAGCGGGGGAGATACGCAGTATTTT. Protein: CSAPLASGGDTQYF.

V usage is TRBV6-5 and J usage is TRBJ2-3; D is possibly TRBD1 (5 bases). Deletions cut 3 bases from V and 3 bases from J, with 13 bases between. The CDR3 is 15 residues long. Looked up from germline, CDR1 is MNHEY and CDR2 is SVGAGI. As DNA, the CDR3 is TGTGCCAGCAGTTATAGTCCCAGGGTAACAGATACGCAGTATTTT. It codes for CASSYSPRVTDTQYF.

The rearrangement joins TRBV5-1 to TRBJ2-7; the match to TRBD1 covers 8 bases. This CDR3 contains 14 residues. The germline gives CDR1 SGHRS, CDR2 YFSETQ. V was clipped by 4 bases and J by 6 bases; unmatched bases: 9. In DNA, the CDR3 is TGCGCCAGCAGCGTTGACAGGGGTGTCCGCGAGCAGTACTTC. Encoded protein: CASSVDRGVREQYF.

The gene calls are TRBV19 and TRBJ1-1; tentative D call: TRBD1 (5 bases). The V end lost 7 bases, the J end lost 5 bases, and 20 bases lay between the germline ends. This CDR3 is 15 amino acids long. Per the germline V gene, CDR1 is LNHDA and CDR2 is SQIVND (reference sequence). The CDR3, as DNA: TGTGCCAGTAAAACCGACCAGGGACTGAGTACTGAAGCTTTCTTT. This encodes CASKTDQGLSTEAFF.

This clonotype was seen only a few times. The V gene is TRBV6-5, the J gene TRBJ2-3; TRBD2 agrees at 15 bases. V gave up 4 bases and J gave up 4 bases; unmatched junction bases: 6. Germline V gene lookup returns CDR1 MNHEY and CDR2 SVGAGI. The CDR3 runs 17 residues. For the CDR3, the DNA is TGTGCCAGCAGTTCCCCCGGACTAGCGGGGGGGGCAGATACGCAGTATTTT. It specifies CASSSPGLAGGADTQYF.

In its sample, this clonotype was seen many times. The chain links TRBV20-1 to TRBJ1-2; 7 nucleotides align to TRBD1. Per germline, CDR1 DFQATT and CDR2 SNEGSKA (reference sequence). The V and J ends lost 4 bases and 0 bases, in that order; junction bases with no gene match: 5. The CDR3 has 14 residues. The CDR3 DNA reads as TGCAGTGCTACCGGGACAGAAGCTAACTATGGCTACACCTTC. Protein sequence: CSATGTEANYGYTF.